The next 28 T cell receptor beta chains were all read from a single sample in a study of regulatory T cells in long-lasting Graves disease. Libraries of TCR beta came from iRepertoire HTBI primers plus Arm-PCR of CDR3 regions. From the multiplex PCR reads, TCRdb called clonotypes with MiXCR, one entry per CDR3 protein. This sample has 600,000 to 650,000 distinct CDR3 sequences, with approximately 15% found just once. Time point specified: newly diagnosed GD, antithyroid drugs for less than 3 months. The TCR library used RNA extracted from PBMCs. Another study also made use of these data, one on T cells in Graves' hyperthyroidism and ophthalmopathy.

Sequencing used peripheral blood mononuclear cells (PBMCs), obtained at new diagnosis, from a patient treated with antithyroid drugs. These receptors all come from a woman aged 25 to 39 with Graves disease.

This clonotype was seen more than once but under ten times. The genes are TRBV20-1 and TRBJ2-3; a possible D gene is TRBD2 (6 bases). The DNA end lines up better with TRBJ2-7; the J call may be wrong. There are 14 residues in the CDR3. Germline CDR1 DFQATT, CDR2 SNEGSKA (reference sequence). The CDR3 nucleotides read TGCAGTGCCGACCCGGGACTGCCGTCCTACGAGCAGTACTTC. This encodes CSADPGLPSYEQYF.

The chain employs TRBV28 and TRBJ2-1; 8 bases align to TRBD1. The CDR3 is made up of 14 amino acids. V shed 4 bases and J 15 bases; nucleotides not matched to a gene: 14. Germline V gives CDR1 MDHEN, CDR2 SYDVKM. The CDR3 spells CASSSARGRGSRFF. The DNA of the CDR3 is TGTGCCAGCAGTTCGGCCAGGGGGCGCGGAAGTCGGTTCTTC.

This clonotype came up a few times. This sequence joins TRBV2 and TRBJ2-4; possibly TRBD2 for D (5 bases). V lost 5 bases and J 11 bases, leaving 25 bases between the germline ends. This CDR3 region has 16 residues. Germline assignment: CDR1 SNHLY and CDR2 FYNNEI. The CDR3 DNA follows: TGTGCCAGCAGTCTTACTAGTGCGGGTAGTCAAGGTCTTCAGTACTTC. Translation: CASSLTSAGSQGLQYF.

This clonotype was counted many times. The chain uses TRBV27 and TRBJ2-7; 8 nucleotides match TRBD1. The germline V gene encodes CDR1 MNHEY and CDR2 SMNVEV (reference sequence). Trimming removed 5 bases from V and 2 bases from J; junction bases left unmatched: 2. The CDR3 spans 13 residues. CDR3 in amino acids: CASSRTGTYEQYF. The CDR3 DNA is TGTGCCAGCAGTCGGACAGGGACCTACGAGCAGTACTTC.

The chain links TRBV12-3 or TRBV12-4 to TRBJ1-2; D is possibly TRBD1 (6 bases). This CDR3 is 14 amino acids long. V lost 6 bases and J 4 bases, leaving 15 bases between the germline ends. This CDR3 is CASSREQGSYGYTF. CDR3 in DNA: TGTGCCAGCAGCCGTGAACAGGGTAGCTATGGCTACACCTTC.

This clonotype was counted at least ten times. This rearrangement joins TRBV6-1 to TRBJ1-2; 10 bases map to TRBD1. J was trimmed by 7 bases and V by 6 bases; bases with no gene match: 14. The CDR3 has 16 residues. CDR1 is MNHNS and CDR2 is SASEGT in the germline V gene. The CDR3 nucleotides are TGTGCCAGCAGCCTTCTCCCGGGACAGGGGAGCGGTGGCTACACCTTC. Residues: CASSLLPGQGSGGYTF.

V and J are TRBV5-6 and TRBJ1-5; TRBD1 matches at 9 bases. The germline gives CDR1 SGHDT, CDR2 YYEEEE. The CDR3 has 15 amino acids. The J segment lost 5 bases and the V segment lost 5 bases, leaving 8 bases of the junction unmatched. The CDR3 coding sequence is TGTGCCAGCAGTTTTAAACAGGGGGCGGATCAGCCCCAGCATTTT. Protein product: CASSFKQGADQPQHF.

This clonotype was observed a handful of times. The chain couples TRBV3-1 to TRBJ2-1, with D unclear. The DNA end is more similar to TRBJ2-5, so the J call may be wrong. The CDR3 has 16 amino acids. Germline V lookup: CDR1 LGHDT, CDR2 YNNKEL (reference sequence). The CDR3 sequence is CASSQGFRPPVETQYF. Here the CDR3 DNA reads TGTGCCAGCAGCCAAGGTTTTCGGCCGCCTGTAGAGACCCAGTACTTC.

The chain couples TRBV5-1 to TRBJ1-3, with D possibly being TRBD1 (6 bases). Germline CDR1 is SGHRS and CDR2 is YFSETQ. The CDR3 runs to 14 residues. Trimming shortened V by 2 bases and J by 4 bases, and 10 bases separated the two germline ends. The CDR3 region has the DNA TGCGCCAGCAGCTTATCAGGGGACGGAAACACCATATATTTT. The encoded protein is CASSLSGDGNTIYF.

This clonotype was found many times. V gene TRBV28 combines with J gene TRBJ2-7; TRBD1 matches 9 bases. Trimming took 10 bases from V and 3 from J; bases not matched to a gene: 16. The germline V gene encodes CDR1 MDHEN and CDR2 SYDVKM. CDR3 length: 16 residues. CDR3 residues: CAIIDLTGTGNYEQYF. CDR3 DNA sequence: TGTGCCATCATTGATCTTACCGGGACAGGGAACTACGAGCAGTACTTC. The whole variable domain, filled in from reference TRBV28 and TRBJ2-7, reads DVKVTQSSRYLVKRTGEKVFLECVQDMDHENMFWYRQDPGLGLRLIYFSYDVKMKEKGDIPEGYSVSREKKERFSLILESASTNQTSMYLCAIIDLTGTGNYEQYFGPGTRLTVT.

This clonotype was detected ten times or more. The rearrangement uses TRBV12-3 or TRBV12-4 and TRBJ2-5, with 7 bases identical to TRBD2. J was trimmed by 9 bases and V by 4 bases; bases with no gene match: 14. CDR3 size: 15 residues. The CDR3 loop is CASSSYSGPTEAQYF. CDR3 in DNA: TGTGCCAGCAGTTCATATAGCGGGCCCACCGAGGCCCAGTACTTC.

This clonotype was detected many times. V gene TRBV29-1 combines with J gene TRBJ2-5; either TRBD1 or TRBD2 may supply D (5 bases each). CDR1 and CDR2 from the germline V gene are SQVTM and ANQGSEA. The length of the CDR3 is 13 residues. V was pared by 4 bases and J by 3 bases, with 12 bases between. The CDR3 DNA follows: TGCAGCGTTGCGGGGAGCAGGGAAGAGACCCAGTACTTC. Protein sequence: CSVAGSREETQYF.

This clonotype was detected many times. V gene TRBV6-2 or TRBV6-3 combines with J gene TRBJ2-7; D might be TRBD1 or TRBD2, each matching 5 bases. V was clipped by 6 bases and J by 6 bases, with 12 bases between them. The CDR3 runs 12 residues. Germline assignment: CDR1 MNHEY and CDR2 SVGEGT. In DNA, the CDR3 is TGTGCCAGCAGCCCCGGGACGCGCGAGCAGTACTTC. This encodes CASSPGTREQYF.

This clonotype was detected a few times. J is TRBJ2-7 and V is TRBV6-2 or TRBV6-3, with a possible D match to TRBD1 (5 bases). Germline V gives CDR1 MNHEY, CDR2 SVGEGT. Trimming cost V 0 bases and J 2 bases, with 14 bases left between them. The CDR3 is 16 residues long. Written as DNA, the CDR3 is TGTGCCAGCAGTTACTCGAGATTGACAGTAACCTACGAGCAGTACTTC. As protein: CASSYSRLTVTYEQYF.

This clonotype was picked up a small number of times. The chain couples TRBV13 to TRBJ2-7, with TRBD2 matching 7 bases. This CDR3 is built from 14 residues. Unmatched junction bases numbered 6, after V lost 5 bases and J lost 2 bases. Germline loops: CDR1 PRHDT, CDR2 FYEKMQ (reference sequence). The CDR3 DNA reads TGTGCCAGCAGCCGGTGGGGAGGGCCCTACGAGCAGTACTTC. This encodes CASSRWGGPYEQYF.

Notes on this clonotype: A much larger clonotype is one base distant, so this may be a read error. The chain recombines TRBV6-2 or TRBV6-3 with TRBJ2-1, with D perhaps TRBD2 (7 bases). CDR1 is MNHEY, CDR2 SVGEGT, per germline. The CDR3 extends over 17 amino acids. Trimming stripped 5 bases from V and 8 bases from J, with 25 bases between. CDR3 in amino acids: CASSEGGGGAVLYEQFF. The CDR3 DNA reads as TGTGCCAGCAGTGAAGGGGGGGGTGGGGCGGTGTTGTATGAGCAGTTCTTC.

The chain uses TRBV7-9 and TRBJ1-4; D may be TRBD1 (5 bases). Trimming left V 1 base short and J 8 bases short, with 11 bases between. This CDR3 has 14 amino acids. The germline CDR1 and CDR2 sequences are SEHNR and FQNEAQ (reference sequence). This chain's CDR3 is CASSLDRSGEKLFF. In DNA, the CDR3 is TGTGCCAGCAGCTTAGACAGGTCGGGCGAAAAACTGTTTTTT.

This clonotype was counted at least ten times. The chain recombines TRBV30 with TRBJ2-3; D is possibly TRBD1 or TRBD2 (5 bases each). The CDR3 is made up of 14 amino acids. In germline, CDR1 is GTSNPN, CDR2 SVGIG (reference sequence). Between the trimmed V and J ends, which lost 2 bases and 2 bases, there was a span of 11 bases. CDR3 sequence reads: CAWSRDGNTDTQYF. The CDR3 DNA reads TGTGCCTGGAGTAGGGACGGAAACACAGATACGCAGTATTTT.

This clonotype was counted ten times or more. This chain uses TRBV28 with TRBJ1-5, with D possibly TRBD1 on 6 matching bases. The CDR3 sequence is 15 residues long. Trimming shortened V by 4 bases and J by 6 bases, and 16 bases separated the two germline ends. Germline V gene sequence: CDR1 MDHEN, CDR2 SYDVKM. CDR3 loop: CASSSNREFAQPQHF. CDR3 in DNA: TGTGCCAGCAGTTCTAACAGGGAGTTTGCTCAGCCCCAGCATTTT.

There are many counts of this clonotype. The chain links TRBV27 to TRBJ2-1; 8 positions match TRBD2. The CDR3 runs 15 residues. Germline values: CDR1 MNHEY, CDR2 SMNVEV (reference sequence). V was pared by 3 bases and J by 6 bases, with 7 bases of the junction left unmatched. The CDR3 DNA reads TGTGCCAGCAGTTTGTGGCTCCGGGGGGGCAATGAGCAGTTCTTC. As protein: CASSLWLRGGNEQFF.

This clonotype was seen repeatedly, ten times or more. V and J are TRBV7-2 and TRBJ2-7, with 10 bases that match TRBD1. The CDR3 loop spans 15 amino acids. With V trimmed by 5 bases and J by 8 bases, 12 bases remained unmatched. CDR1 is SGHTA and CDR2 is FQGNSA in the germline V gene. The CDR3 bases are TGTGCCAGCAGCGCAGCGGGACAGGGGATCTCGAAGCAGTACTTC. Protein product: CASSAAGQGISKQYF.

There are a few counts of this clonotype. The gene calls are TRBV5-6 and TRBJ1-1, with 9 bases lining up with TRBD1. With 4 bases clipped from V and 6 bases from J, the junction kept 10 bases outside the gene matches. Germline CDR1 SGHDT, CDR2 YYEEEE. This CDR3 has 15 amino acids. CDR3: CASSRDREEVAEAFF. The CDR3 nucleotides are TGTGCCAGCAGCCGGGACAGGGAAGAAGTGGCTGAAGCTTTCTTT. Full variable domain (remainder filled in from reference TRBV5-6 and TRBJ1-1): DAGVTQSPTHLIKTRGQQVTLRCSPKSGHDTVSWYQQALGQGPQFIFQYYEEEERQRGNFPDRFSGHQFPNYSSELNVNALLLGDSALYLCASSRDREEVAEAFFGQGTRLTVV.

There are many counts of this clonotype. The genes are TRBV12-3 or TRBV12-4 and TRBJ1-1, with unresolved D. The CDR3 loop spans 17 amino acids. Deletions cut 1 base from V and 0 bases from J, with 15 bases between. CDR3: CASSLVSLTALNTEAFF. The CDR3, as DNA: TGTGCCAGCAGTTTAGTTAGCCTTACGGCCCTGAACACTGAAGCTTTCTTT.

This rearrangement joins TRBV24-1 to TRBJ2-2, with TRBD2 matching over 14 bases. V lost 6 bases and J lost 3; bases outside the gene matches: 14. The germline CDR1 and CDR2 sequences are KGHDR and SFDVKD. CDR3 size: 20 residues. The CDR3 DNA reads TGTGCCACCAGTTTAAGTACCGGGACTAGCGGGAGAGCGGACACCGGGGAGCTGTTTTTT. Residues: CATSLSTGTSGRADTGELFF.

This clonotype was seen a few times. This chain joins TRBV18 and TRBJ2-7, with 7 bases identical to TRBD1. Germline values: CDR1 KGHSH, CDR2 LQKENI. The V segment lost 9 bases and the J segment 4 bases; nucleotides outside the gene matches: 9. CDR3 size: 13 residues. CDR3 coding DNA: TGTGCCAGTAGAGGGGGCATTCCTTACGAGCAGTACTTC. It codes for CASRGGIPYEQYF.

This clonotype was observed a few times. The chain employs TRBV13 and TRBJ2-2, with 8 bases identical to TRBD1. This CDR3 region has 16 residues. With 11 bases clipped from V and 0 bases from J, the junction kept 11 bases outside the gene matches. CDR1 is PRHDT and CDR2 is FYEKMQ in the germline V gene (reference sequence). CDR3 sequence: CAGPGQDNANTGELFF. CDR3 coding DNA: TGTGCCGGTCCGGGACAGGATAACGCGAACACCGGGGAGCTGTTTTTT.

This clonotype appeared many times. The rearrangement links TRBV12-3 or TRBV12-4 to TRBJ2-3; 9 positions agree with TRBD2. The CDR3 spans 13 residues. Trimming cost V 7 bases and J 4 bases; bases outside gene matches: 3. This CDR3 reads CASNGLASDTQYF. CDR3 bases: TGTGCCAGCAATGGACTAGCGTCAGATACGCAGTATTTT.

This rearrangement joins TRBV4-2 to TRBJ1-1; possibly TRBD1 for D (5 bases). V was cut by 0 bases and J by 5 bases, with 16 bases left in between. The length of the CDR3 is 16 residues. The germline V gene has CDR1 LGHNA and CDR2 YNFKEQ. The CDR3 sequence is CASSQDIQGGRTEAFF. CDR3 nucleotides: TGTGCCAGCAGCCAAGATATTCAGGGAGGAAGGACTGAAGCTTTCTTT.